Listed here is a single TCR beta chain. Profiled with immunoSEQ multiplex PCR; TCRdb holds only in-frame clones, not every one. Of about 150,000 clones listed, around 92% are singletons. Germline CDR1 and CDR2: MRHNA and SNTAGT. This CDR3 is built from 16 residues. V trimming: 2 bases; J trimming: 10 bases; junction bases outside the gene matches: 7. The entry originates in a study of T cell responses to AZD1222 COVID-19 vaccine. This TCR was recovered from an adult who received the AZD1222 COVID-19 vaccine. This chain joins TRBV6-4 and TRBJ2-1; 14 bases agree with TRBD2. Sequenced material: peripheral blood, taken 28 days after the second AZD1222 dose. The CDR3 loop is CASSDAQGLAGEEQFF. The CDR3 region has the DNA TGTGCCAGCAGTGACGCCCAGGGACTAGCGGGAGAGGAGCAGTTCTTC.